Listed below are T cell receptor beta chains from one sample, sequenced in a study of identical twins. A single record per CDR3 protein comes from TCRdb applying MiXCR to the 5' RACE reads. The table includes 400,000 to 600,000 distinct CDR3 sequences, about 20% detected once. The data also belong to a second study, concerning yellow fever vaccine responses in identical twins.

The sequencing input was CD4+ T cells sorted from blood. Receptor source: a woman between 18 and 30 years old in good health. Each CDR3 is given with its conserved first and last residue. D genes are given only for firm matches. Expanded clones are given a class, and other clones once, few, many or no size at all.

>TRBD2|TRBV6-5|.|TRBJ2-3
CASSLLGLAGGSTDTQYF
TGTGCCAGCAGTCTACTTGGACTAGCGGGAGGTAGCACAGATACGCAGTATTTT
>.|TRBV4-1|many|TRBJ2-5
CASSRAAQETQYF
TGCGCAAGCAGTAGGGCAGCTCAAGAGACCCAGTACTTC
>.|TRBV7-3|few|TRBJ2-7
CASSSYPSYEQYF
TGTGCCAGCAGCTCTTACCCCTCCTACGAGCAGTACTTC
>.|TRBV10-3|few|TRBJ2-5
CAISRNGGAGETQYF
TGTGCCATCAGCAGAAATGGGGGGGCCGGAGAGACCCAGTACTTC
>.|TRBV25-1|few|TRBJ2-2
CASSEFGPGLNTGELFF
TGTGCCAGCAGTGAATTCGGCCCGGGGCTGAACACCGGGGAGCTGTTTTTT
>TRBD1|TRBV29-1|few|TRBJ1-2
CSVDRQGYYGYTF
TGCAGCGTTGATAGACAGGGGTACTATGGCTACACCTTC
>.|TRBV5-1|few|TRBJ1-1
CASSLSGNRNTEAFF
TGCGCCAGCAGCTTATCAGGCAACCGGAACACTGAAGCTTTCTTT
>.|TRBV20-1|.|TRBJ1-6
CSAPGRGYNSPLHF
TGCAGTGCCCCCGGGCGGGGGTATAATTCACCCCTCCACTTT
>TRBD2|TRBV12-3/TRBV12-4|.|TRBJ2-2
CASTSRTDRLAGPNTGELFF
TGTGCCAGCACCTCCAGGACAGACAGACTAGCGGGACCGAACACCGGGGAGCTGTTTTTT
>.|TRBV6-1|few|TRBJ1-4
CASGSSGASEKLFF
TGTGCCAGCGGGTCTTCAGGGGCTTCGGAAAAACTGTTTTTT
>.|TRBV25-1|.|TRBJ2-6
CASSDPSGANVLTF
TGTGCCAGCAGTGACCCCTCTGGGGCCAACGTCCTGACTTTC
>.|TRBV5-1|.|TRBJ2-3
CASSDGTHGDTDTQYF
TGCGCCAGCAGCGACGGGACCCATGGTGACACAGATACGCAGTATTTT
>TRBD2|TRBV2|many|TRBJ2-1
CASSSLAGAPSKQFF
TGTGCCAGCAGTTCCTTAGCGGGAGCCCCTTCAAAGCAGTTCTTC
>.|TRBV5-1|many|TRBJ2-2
CASSLASTGELFF
TGCGCCAGCAGCTTGGCAAGCACCGGGGAGCTGTTTTTT
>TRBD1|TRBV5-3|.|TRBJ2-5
CARSADRAYQETQYF
TGTGCCAGAAGCGCGGACAGGGCCTACCAAGAGACCCAGTACTTC
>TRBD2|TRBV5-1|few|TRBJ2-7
CASSWGGLAEPYEQYF
TGCGCCAGCAGCTGGGGCGGACTAGCGGAACCCTACGAGCAGTACTTC
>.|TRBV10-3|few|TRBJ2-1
CAITAASSYNEQFF
TGTGCCATCACCGCTGCCAGCTCCTACAATGAGCAGTTCTTC
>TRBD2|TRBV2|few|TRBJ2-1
CASSGLGSGGWDEQFF
TGTGCCAGCAGTGGGTTAGGTAGCGGGGGCTGGGATGAGCAGTTCTTC
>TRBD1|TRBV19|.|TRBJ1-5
CANTWGQYSNQPQHF
TGTGCCAACACGTGGGGACAGTATAGCAATCAGCCCCAGCATTTT
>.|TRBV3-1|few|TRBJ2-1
CASSQKIVVFGEQFF
TGTGCCAGCAGCCAAAAAATCGTAGTGTTCGGTGAGCAGTTCTTC
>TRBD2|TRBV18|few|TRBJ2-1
CASSPPRASGSGNEQFF
TGTGCCAGCTCACCACCGAGGGCTAGCGGGAGTGGGAATGAGCAGTTCTTC
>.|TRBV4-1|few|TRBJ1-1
CASSQVGTMNTEAFF
TGCGCCAGCAGCCAAGTGGGGACAATGAACACTGAAGCTTTCTTT
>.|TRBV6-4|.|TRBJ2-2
CASSVGSGSATGELFF
TGTGCCAGCAGTGTTGGATCAGGGTCGGCCACCGGGGAGCTGTTTTTT
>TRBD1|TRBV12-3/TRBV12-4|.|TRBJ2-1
CASRPRQGDYNEQFF
TGTGCCAGCAGGCCCCGACAGGGGGACTACAATGAGCAGTTCTTC
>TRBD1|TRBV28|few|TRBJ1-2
CASSPKDDRGYGYTF
TGTGCCAGCAGCCCTAAAGATGACAGGGGGTATGGCTACACCTTC
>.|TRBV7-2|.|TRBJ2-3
CASSSQVTTDTQYF
TGTGCCAGCAGCTCGCAGGTTACAACAGATACGCAGTATTTT
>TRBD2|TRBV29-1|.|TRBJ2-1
CSVDTGSGRLNEQFF
TGCAGCGTTGATACGGGTAGCGGGAGATTGAATGAGCAGTTCTTC
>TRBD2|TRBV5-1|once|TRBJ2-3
CASSQGLAGLGSSTDTQYF
TGCGCCAGCAGCCAGGGACTAGCGGGGCTGGGGTCTAGCACAGATACGCAGTATTTT
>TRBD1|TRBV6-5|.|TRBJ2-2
CASSYFRLDRGRGTGELFF
TGTGCCAGCAGTTACTTTCGTCTGGACAGGGGGCGCGGGACCGGGGAGCTGTTTTTT
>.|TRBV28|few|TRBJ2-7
CASSPPHYEQYF
TGTGCCAGCAGTCCCCCCCACTACGAGCAGTACTTC
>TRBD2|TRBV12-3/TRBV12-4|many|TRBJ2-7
CASSLGLAGVYEQYF
TGTGCCAGCAGCCTCGGACTAGCGGGAGTCTACGAGCAGTACTTC
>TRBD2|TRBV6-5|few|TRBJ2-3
CASSYSPSGYTDTQYF
TGTGCCAGCAGTTACTCCCCTAGCGGTTACACAGATACGCAGTATTTT
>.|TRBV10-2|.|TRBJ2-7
CASSESYRVVVYEQYF
TGCGCCAGCAGTGAATCTTACAGGGTAGTAGTCTACGAGCAGTACTTC
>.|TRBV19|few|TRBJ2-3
CASTRTNTDTQYF
TGTGCCAGTACGAGAACAAACACAGATACGCAGTATTTT
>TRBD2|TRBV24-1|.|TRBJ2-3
CATMTSGSTDTQYF
TGTGCCACCATGACTAGCGGCAGCACAGATACGCAGTATTTT
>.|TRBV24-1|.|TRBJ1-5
CATSPVGSVSNQPQHF
TGTGCCACCAGCCCAGTAGGGTCCGTTAGCAATCAGCCCCAGCATTTT
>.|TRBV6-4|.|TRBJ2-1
CASSDSGSSSSYNEQFF
TGTGCCAGCAGTGACTCGGGCTCGTCAAGCTCCTACAATGAGCAGTTCTTC
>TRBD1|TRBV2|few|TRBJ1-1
CASSEDTGGGTEAFF
TGTGCCAGCAGTGAAGACACAGGGGGTGGCACTGAAGCTTTCTTT
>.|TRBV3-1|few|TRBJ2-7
CASSRSTTLLWEQYF
TGTGCCAGCAGCCGTTCGACAACGTTGTTGTGGGAGCAGTACTTC
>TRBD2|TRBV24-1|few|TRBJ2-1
CATRSGSGSYNEQFF
TGTGCCACCAGAAGCGGGAGTGGGTCCTACAATGAGCAGTTCTTC
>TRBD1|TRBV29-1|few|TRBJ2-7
CSVRQGMGYEQYF
TGCAGCGTAAGACAGGGTATGGGCTACGAGCAGTACTTC
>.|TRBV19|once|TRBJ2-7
CASSSEPYEQYF
TGTGCCAGTAGCTCAGAGCCCTACGAGCAGTACTTC
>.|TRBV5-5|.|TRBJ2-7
CASSSQTRVSYEQYF
TGTGCCAGCAGCTCTCAGACTCGAGTATCCTACGAGCAGTACTTC
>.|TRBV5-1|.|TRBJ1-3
CASSLIGSDSGNTIYF
TGCGCCAGCAGCTTAATAGGCAGCGACTCTGGAAACACCATATATTTT
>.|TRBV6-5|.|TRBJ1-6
CASSYSSKGYNSPLHF
TGTGCCAGCAGTTACTCGAGTAAGGGTTACAATTCACCCCTCCACTTT
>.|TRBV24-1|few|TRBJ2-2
CATGKGTGELFF
TGTGCCACCGGCAAGGGAACGGGGGAGCTGTTTTTT
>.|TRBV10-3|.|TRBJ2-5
CAISEFIGQTQETQYF
TGTGCCATCAGTGAGTTTATCGGGCAGACCCAAGAGACCCAGTACTTC
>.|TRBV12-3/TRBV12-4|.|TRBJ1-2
CASSLRGSNYGYTF
TGTGCCAGCAGTTTAAGGGGATCGAACTATGGCTACACCTTC
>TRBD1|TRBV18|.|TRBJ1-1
CASSPRLDRDTEAFF
TGTGCCAGCTCACCAAGGTTGGACAGGGACACTGAAGCTTTCTTT
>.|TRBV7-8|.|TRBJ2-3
CASSNSPSTDTQYF
TGTGCCAGCTCGAACAGTCCTAGCACAGATACGCAGTATTTT
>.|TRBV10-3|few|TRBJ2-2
CAISERNTGELFF
TGTGCCATCAGTGAGAGGAACACCGGGGAGCTGTTTTTT
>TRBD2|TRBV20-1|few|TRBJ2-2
CSARDPRAGMNTGELFF
TGCAGTGCTAGAGATCCTCGAGCGGGGATGAACACCGGGGAGCTGTTTTTT
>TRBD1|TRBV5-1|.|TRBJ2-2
CASSIGQGAANTGELFF
TGCGCCAGCAGCATCGGACAGGGGGCCGCGAACACCGGGGAGCTGTTTTTT
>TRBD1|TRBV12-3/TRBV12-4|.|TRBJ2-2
CASTLTDRANTGELFF
TGTGCCAGCACCCTGACGGACAGGGCGAACACCGGGGAGCTGTTTTTT
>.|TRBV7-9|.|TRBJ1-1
CASSLDGQNTEAFF
TGTGCCAGCAGCTTAGACGGTCAGAACACTGAAGCTTTCTTT
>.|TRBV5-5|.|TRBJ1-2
CASSPEDSPPYGYTF
TGTGCCAGCAGCCCGGAGGACTCCCCCCCCTATGGCTACACCTTC
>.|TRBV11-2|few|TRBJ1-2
CASSIKNYGYTF
TGTGCCAGCAGCATTAAGAACTATGGCTACACCTTC